The table lists the clone carrying this T cell receptor (beta chain) with a count of one. The sample is drawn from a study of blood T cell repertoires in COVID-19. V was shortened by 3 bases and J by 1 base, with 14 bases between the two germline ends. The V gene's germline CDR1 is LGHDT and CDR2 YNNKEL (reference sequence). The CDR3 has 16 amino acids. Method: immunoSEQ multiplex PCR; TCRdb's copy keeps in-frame clones and lacks some. The table records around 170,000 clones, roughly nine tenths of them present only once. This receptor was taken from a young man who had recovered from COVID-19. The V and J genes are TRBV3-1 (or the pseudogene TRBV3-2) and TRBJ2-3; a weak D match, TRBD2 (6 bases). The specimen was peripheral blood. The CDR3 protein is CASSQVGGRGTDTQYF. DNA of the CDR3: TGTGCCAGCAGCCAGGTTGGAGGGCGGGGCACAGATACGCAGTATTTT.